These T cell receptor beta chains were read from a single sample in a study of CD8+ T cells in alopecia areata. Sequencing used immunoSEQ multiplex PCR; TCRdb keeps in-frame clones, though not all of them. Among over 60,000 clones listed, under 60% were seen once. The starting material was CD8+ T cells sorted from blood, obtained at approximately week 36, from a patient treated with tofacitinib. The source is a human donor with alopecia areata. Both conserved end residues are part of each CDR3. The D gene is left open where the match is weak. The size entry is marked missing in some rows and otherwise reads once, few, many or a size class.

V	D	J	size	DNA	CDR3
TRBV11-2	TRBD2	TRBJ2-1	.	TGTGCCAGCAGCCAAGGAGAGGGTAGCGGGAGCAATGAGCAGTTCTTC	CASSQGEGSGSNEQFF
TRBV2	.	TRBJ2-7	.	TGTGCCGCCGGGGCAGCTACCGAGCAGTACTTC	CAAGAATEQYF
TRBV29-1	.	TRBJ2-1	few	TGCAGAGGGGGAGGGCAAAACTACAATGAGCAGTTCTTC	CRGGGQNYNEQFF
TRBV29-1	.	TRBJ2-1	.	TGCAGCGTCGACCGCAACAATGAGCAGTTCTTC	CSVDRNNEQFF
TRBV7-8	.	TRBJ2-6	few	TGTGCCAGCAGCTCGCCATTAGACGGGTCTGGGGCCAACGTCCTGACTTTC	CASSSPLDGSGANVLTF
TRBV5-1	.	TRBJ2-3	few	TGCGCCAGCAGCCTGGAGAGTCCCACAGATACGCAGTATTTT	CASSLESPTDTQYF
TRBV29-1	.	TRBJ2-7	.	TGCAGCGTGGGGAACCCTTCCTACGAACAGTACTTC	CSVGNPSYEQYF
TRBV9	TRBD2	TRBJ2-7	once	TGTGCCAGCAGCCCGGGACTAGCGGGAAATTACGAGCAGTACTTC	CASSPGLAGNYEQYF
TRBV6-5	TRBD1	TRBJ1-2	.	TGTGCCAGCAGCTTCACAGGGGTTGATGGCTACACCTTC	CASSFTGVDGYTF
TRBV5-1	.	TRBJ2-7	few	TGCGCCAGCAGCTGGACCGGGGGCCCCTACGAGCAGTACTTC	CASSWTGGPYEQYF
TRBV7-2	.	TRBJ2-7	.	TGTGCCAGCAGCTTATGGTTGGGCCTCCCCACCTACGAGCAGTACTTC	CASSLWLGLPTYEQYF
TRBV29-1	.	TRBJ2-7	few	TGCAGCGTTGAGGGGGGGCGACCCTACGAGCAGTACTTC	CSVEGGRPYEQYF
TRBV7-9	TRBD1	TRBJ2-7	.	TGTGCCAGCAGCTCCAGAACAGGGGGTTACTACGAGCAGTACTTC	CASSSRTGGYYEQYF
TRBV30	TRBD2	TRBJ2-3	.	TGTGCTTCGGAGCGGGAGTCTACAGATACGCAGTATTTT	CASERESTDTQYF
TRBV15	.	TRBJ1-2	.	TGTGCCACCAGGCCCCTATCAAACTATGGCTACACCTTC	CATRPLSNYGYTF
TRBV29-1	.	TRBJ2-7	few	TGCAGCGTTGGAACCTCCGACAACTCCTACGAGCAGTACTTC	CSVGTSDNSYEQYF
TRBV27	TRBD2	TRBJ2-3	few	TGTGCCAGCAGTTCGTATAGCGGGAGTAGGGATACGCAGTATTTT	CASSSYSGSRDTQYF
TRBV27	.	TRBJ2-1	.	TGTGCCAGCAGTTTCCCCCCGGGGTATGAGCAGTTCTTC	CASSFPPGYEQFF
TRBV29-1	.	TRBJ2-7	.	TGCAGCGTTGAATTGGGGTACGACGAGCAGTACTTC	CSVELGYDEQYF
TRBV13	TRBD2	TRBJ2-3	few	TGTGCCACGAACGACAGGCTGACTAGCGTTAGCACAGATACGCAGTATTTT	CATNDRLTSVSTDTQYF
TRBV9	TRBD1	TRBJ2-5	.	TGTGCCAGCAGCGACAGCTGGGAGACAGGGGTGGAGACCCAGTACTTC	CASSDSWETGVETQYF
TRBV4-1	TRBD2	TRBJ2-1	.	TGCGCCAGCAGCCAAGAGGCGGGAGGACGATACAATGAGCAGTTCTTC	CASSQEAGGRYNEQFF
TRBV28	.	TRBJ1-5	.	TGTGCCAGCAAACCGATGGGCCCCTATAGCAATCAGCCCCAGCATTTT	CASKPMGPYSNQPQHF
TRBV2	.	TRBJ2-6	.	TGTGCCAGCCTGGGACGTGGATTCACCTCTGGGGCCAACGTCCTGACTTTC	CASLGRGFTSGANVLTF
TRBV9	TRBD2	TRBJ2-7	few	TGTGCCAGCAGCGTAGGACTAGCGGGGTTTCTGGACGAGCAGTACTTC	CASSVGLAGFLDEQYF
TRBV30	.	TRBJ2-1	.	TGTGCCTGGAGTTATAGCGGACTTGAGCAGTTCTTC	CAWSYSGLEQFF
TRBV27	.	TRBJ1-3	.	TGTGCCAGCAGTTCTGGAAACACCATATATTTT	CASSSGNTIYF
TRBV9	TRBD1	TRBJ2-2	.	TGTGCCAGCAGCGCCCCGGGACAGAGGAACACCGGGGAGCTGTTTTTT	CASSAPGQRNTGELFF
TRBV5-1	TRBD2	TRBJ2-2	.	TGCGCCAGCAGCTTGGACCCAGCGGGAGTAATCGGGGAGCTGTTTTTT	CASSLDPAGVIGELFF
TRBV29-1	.	TRBJ2-7	.	TGCAGCGTTGAAGAGGGCCGCCCCCACGAGCAGTACTTC	CSVEEGRPHEQYF
TRBV9	TRBD1	TRBJ1-5	once	TGTGCCAGCAGCCCCGGACAGGGCCCTGAGCCCCAGCATTTT	CASSPGQGPEPQHF
TRBV9	.	TRBJ1-2	.	TGTGCCAGCAGCGTAGTGCCAGGCAGCGACGGCTACACCTTC	CASSVVPGSDGYTF
TRBV29-1	.	TRBJ2-3	.	TGCAGCGTTGATGGTTGGACCGTCACAGATACGCAGTATTTT	CSVDGWTVTDTQYF
TRBV7-9	.	TRBJ1-2	.	TGTGCCAGCAGCTCGGGCGGACAGTTAGATGGCTACACCTTC	CASSSGGQLDGYTF
TRBV29-1	.	TRBJ2-7	few	TGCAGCGTTCGGGCAGGTAGCTCCTACGAGCAGTACTTC	CSVRAGSSYEQYF
TRBV27	TRBD2	TRBJ2-3	.	TGTGCCAGCACCATAGCGGGGGGAGCAGATACGCAGTATTTT	CASTIAGGADTQYF
TRBV29-1	.	TRBJ1-2	.	TGCAGCGGCGGCGAGGATAGCTATGGCTACACCTTC	CSGGEDSYGYTF
TRBV28	TRBD1	TRBJ1-5	.	TGTGCCAGCAGTTTGAGGGGGCAAGGCAATCAGCCCCAGCATTTT	CASSLRGQGNQPQHF
TRBV10-2	.	TRBJ1-2	once	TGCGCCAGCAGTGAGGGACGGGAGAACTATGGCTACACCTTC	CASSEGRENYGYTF
TRBV9	TRBD1	TRBJ2-7	.	TGTGCCAGCAGCGTCCAGGGACAGTCCAACGAGCAGTACTTC	CASSVQGQSNEQYF
TRBV18	.	TRBJ2-2	.	TGTGCCAGCTCTCCCGGAGGCGGGGAGCTGTTTTTT	CASSPGGGELFF
TRBV29-1	TRBD1	TRBJ1-2	.	TGCAGCGACGCGGACAGGGGGCAGGGTGGCTACACCTTC	CSDADRGQGGYTF
TRBV29-1	.	TRBJ2-3	few	TGCAGCGCCGTGGCGCGGATTAGGGCTCTACCTTTAGATACGCAGTATTTT	CSAVARIRALPLDTQYF
TRBV7-3	TRBD2	TRBJ2-7	.	TGTGCAAGAGGACTAGCGGGAGCCTACGAGCAGTACTTC	CARGLAGAYEQYF
TRBV2	TRBD2	TRBJ2-7	.	TGTGCCACTTTAGCGGGAGGGTACGAGCAGTACTTC	CATLAGGYEQYF
TRBV7-9	.	TRBJ2-5	few	TGTGCCAGCAGCTTTGATGCCAGCCAAGAGACCCAGTACTTC	CASSFDASQETQYF
TRBV6-1	.	TRBJ1-2	.	TGTGCCAGCAGTGAACGGGAGGGGGATGGCTACACCTTC	CASSEREGDGYTF
TRBV29-1	TRBD2	TRBJ2-7	few	TGCAGCGTAGAAACCGGGACTAGCGGGTTTTCTTACGAGCAGTACTTC	CSVETGTSGFSYEQYF
TRBV11-2	TRBD2	TRBJ2-1	.	TGTGCCAGCAGTCGAAATAGCGGGAGGGCCAATGAGCAGTTCTTC	CASSRNSGRANEQFF
TRBV7-9	.	TRBJ1-1	.	TGTGCCCCCGCGGTCCCGCTGGGCACTGAAGCTTTCTTT	CAPAVPLGTEAFF
TRBV29-1	.	TRBJ2-3	few	TGCAGCGTTGGCGGGGACGGATTCCCAGATACGCAGTATTTT	CSVGGDGFPDTQYF
TRBV29-1	.	TRBJ2-7	few	TGCAGCGTTGAAGTGACGGGGCAGGGGGGATACGAGCAGTACTTC	CSVEVTGQGGYEQYF
TRBV30	.	TRBJ2-7	.	TGTGCCTGGAGCCGGGACATTTCCTACGAGCAGTACTTC	CAWSRDISYEQYF
TRBV9	TRBD1	TRBJ2-4	.	TGTGCCAGCAGCCCGGGACAGGGTGCCAAAAACATTCAGTACTTC	CASSPGQGAKNIQYF
TRBV29-1	.	TRBJ2-7	.	TGCAGCGTTGAAAGGCTACTAGAGAGGGACGAGCAGTACTTC	CSVERLLERDEQYF
TRBV11-2	.	TRBJ2-1	once	TGTGCCAGCAGCTTAACTAAAAACAATGAGCAGTTCTTC	CASSLTKNNEQFF
TRBV28	.	TRBJ2-5	few	TGTGCCAGCAGTTTATCTCCTAAGATCGTGACCCAGTACTTC	CASSLSPKIVTQYF
TRBV5-1	.	TRBJ2-7	.	TGCGCCAGCAGCTTTCGGGGAAGCTCCTACGAGCAGTACTTC	CASSFRGSSYEQYF
TRBV13	TRBD1	TRBJ1-2	once	TGTGCCAGCAGTGCCGGGACAGGGAACTATGGCTACACCTTC	CASSAGTGNYGYTF